A selection of T cell receptor beta chains follows, all from one sample in a study of regulatory T cells in long-lasting Graves disease. TCRdb called the multiplex PCR reads again in MiXCR, with one record for every CDR3 protein. The data hold 540,000 or so distinct CDR3 sequences, with about 13% observed a single time. The sample also formed part of further work on T cells in Graves' hyperthyroidism and ophthalmopathy.

This sample comprised peripheral blood mononuclear cells (PBMCs), obtained at new diagnosis, from a patient treated with antithyroid drugs. These receptors all come from a man aged 25 to 45 with Graves disease. CDR3s include the opening cysteine and the closing phenylalanine or tryptophan. The D gene is left open where the match is weak. Clone size is not always given. Where it is, it says once, few, many or a class for expanded clones.

many TRBJ2-5 TRBV27 - CASSPIMARETQYF TGTGCCAGCAGCCCAATAATGGCACGGGAGACCCAGTACTTC
- TRBJ1-4 TRBV5-4 TRBD1 CASTDRALEKLFF TGTGCCAGCACCGACAGGGCTCTCGAAAAACTGTTTTTT
- TRBJ1-3 TRBV12-3/TRBV12-4 - CASNPGGGGAEGNTIYF TGTGCCAGCAACCCGGGGGGGGGGGGCGCGGAGGGAAACACCATATATTTT
- TRBJ2-7 TRBV20-1 - CSSSPRSSYEQYF TGCAGTTCCTCGCCCAGAAGCTCCTACGAGCAGTACTTC
- TRBJ2-5 TRBV5-1 TRBD2 CASWSRSGLGGETQYF TGCGCCTCCTGGTCTAGATCCGGACTAGGAGGAGAGACCCAGTACTTC
few TRBJ2-7 TRBV20-1 - CSARDGYSYEQYF TGCAGTGCTAGAGATGGTTACTCCTACGAGCAGTACTTC
many TRBJ2-2 TRBV2 - CASSVTGELFF TGTGCCAGCAGTGTGACCGGGGAGCTGTTTTTT
many TRBJ2-1 TRBV5-6 - CASSPAVGRVNEQFF TGTGCCAGCAGCCCTGCCGTGGGCAGGGTCAATGAGCAGTTCTTC
many TRBJ2-1 TRBV5-1 TRBD1 CASIPGTGGYNEQFF TGCGCCAGCATTCCCGGGACAGGGGGGTACAATGAGCAGTTCTTC
- TRBJ1-5 TRBV20-1 - CSAPPGDSNQPQHF TGCAGTGCTCCTCCAGGGGATAGCAATCAGCCCCAGCATTTT
few TRBJ2-1 TRBV7-9 TRBD2 CASSLREKKYNEQFF TGTGCCAGCAGCTTGCGGGAGAAGAAATACAATGAGCAGTTCTTC
few TRBJ2-2 TRBV19 - CASSRGFQGGTGELFF TGTGCCAGTAGTCGGGGGTTCCAAGGGGGAACCGGGGAGCTGTTTTTT
few TRBJ2-7 TRBV7-2 TRBD2 CASRRGGTSGTYEQYF TGTGCCAGCAGGAGAGGGGGAACTAGCGGCACCTACGAGCAGTACTTC
many TRBJ2-7 TRBV7-8 TRBD2 CASSSWVRREGPHEQYF TGTGCCAGCAGCTCCTGGGTACGGCGGGAGGGCCCTCACGAGCAGTACTTC
- TRBJ1-6 TRBV5-1 - CASSLEASSPESLHF TGCGCCAGCAGCTTGGAGGCCAGTTCTCCCGAATCCCTCCACTTT
many TRBJ1-1 TRBV5-5 - CASSQRAGGNTEAFF TGTGCCAGCAGCCAACGGGCAGGCGGGAACACTGAAGCTTTCTTT
many TRBJ2-7 TRBV9 TRBD2 CASSGSGRRYEQYF TGTGCCAGCAGCGGTAGCGGGAGGAGGTACGAGCAGTACTTC